This TCR beta chain was observed in a study of T cells in Graves' hyperthyroidism and ophthalmopathy. Study-wide findings and caveats: Ophthalmopathy was told apart from stable hyperthyroidism by a 13 V-J model. Blood also held most thyroid clonotypes expanded beyond 0.001.

Trimming cost V 0 bases and J 0 bases, with 6 bases left between them. The CDR3 is 15 residues long. The germline gives CDR1 MNHEY, CDR2 SVGAGI. Regions amplified from RNA transcripts were the TCR beta CDR3 regions. In the first-round RT-PCR of the TCR CDR3, the HTBI primer set was used. TCRdb passed the multiplex PCR reads through MiXCR, listing each CDR3 protein once. The sample includes under 550,000 distinct CDR3 sequences, around 20% of them seen just once. At least 3 on the Clinical Activity Score was recorded for ophthalmopathy patients, who also had NOSPECS grade at least 4 and duration under 3 months. Patients having uncontrolled infection, another autoimmune disease, pregnancy or lactation were not included. This clonotype was observed a handful of times. Its antigen is unknown.

The TCR originated in a man aged 40-55 years with Graves' ophthalmopathy. V and J are TRBV6-5 and TRBJ2-1; D is undetermined. Sequenced sample: blood. The DNA for the CDR3 is TGTGCCAGCAGTTACTCGAGTTCCTCCTACAATGAGCAGTTCTTC. Encoded protein: CASSYSSSSYNEQFF.